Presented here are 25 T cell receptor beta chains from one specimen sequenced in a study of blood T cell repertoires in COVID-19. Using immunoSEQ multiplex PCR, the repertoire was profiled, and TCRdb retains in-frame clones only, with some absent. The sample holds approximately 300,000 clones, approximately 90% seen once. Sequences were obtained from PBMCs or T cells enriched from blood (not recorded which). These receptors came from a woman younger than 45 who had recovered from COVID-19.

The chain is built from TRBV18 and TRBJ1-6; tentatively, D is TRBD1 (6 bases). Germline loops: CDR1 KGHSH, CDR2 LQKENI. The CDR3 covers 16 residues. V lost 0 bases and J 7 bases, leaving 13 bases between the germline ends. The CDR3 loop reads CASSPPDSAFNSPLHF. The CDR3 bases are TGTGCCAGCTCACCACCGGACAGCGCTTTCAATTCACCCCTCCACTTT.

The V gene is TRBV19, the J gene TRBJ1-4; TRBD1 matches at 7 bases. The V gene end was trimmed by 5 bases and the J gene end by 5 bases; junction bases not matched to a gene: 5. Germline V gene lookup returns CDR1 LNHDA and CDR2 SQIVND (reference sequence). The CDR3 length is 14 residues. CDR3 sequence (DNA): TGTGCCAGTAGTCCGGGACAGTCGAATGAAAAACTGTTTTTT. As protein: CASSPGQSNEKLFF.

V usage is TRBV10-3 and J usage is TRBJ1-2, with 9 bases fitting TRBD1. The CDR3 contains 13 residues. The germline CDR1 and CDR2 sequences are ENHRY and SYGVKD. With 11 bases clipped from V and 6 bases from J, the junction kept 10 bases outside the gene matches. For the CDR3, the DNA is TGTGCCCTTGCAAAGGGACAGGGTAATGGCTACACCTTC. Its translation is CALAKGQGNGYTF.

This CDR3 is CAWSVGSPWTVEAFF. The CDR3 coding sequence is TGTGCCTGGAGTGTAGGTTCCCCCTGGACAGTTGAAGCTTTCTTT. The V gene is TRBV30, the J gene TRBJ1-1; D is perhaps TRBD1 (6 bases). CDR1 and CDR2 (germline): GTSNPN, SVGIG (reference sequence). This CDR3 comprises 15 residues. The V and J ends lost 0 bases and 7 bases respectively, with 18 bases between them.

The DNA of the CDR3 is TGTGCCAGCAGTCTCCGGGTCAGCAATCAGCCCCAGCATTTT. Translation gives CASSLRVSNQPQHF. The chain has TRBV27 and TRBJ1-5; the D is unclear. V was cut by 5 bases and J by 1 base, with 9 bases left in between. The CDR3 totals 14 residues. Germline CDR1 reads MNHEY; CDR2 reads SMNVEV (reference sequence).

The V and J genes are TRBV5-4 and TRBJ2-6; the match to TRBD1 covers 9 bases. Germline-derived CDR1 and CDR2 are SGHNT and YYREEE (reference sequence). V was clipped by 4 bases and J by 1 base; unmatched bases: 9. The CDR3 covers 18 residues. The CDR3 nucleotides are TGTGCCAGCAGCCCCGGAACAGGGGGCGGTTCTGGGGCCAACGTCCTGACTTTC. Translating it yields CASSPGTGGGSGANVLTF. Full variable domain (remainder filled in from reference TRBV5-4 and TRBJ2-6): ETGVTQSPTHLIKTRGQQVTLRCSSQSGHNTVSWYQQALGQGPQFIFQYYREEENGRGNFPPRFSGLQFPNYSSELNVNALELDDSALYLCASSPGTGGGSGANVLTFGAGSRLTVL.

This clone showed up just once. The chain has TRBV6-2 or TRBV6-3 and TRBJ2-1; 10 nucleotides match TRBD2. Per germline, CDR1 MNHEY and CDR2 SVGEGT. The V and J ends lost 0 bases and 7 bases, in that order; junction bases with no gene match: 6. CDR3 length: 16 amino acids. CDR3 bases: TGTGCCAGCAGTTACTCGAGTACAGCGGGGGGGAATGAGCAGTTCTTC. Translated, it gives CASSYSSTAGGNEQFF.

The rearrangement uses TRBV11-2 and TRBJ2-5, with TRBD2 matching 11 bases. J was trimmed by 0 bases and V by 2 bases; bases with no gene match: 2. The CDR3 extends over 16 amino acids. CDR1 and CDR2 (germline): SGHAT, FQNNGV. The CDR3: CASSLLGLADQETQYF. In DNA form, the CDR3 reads TGTGCCAGCAGCTTATTGGGACTAGCGGACCAAGAGACCCAGTACTTC.

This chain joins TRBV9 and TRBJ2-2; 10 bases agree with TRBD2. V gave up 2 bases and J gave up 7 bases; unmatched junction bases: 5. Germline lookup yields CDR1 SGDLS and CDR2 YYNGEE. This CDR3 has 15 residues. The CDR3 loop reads CASSVEGLALGELFF. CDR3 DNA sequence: TGTGCCAGCAGCGTCGAGGGACTAGCGCTCGGGGAGCTGTTTTTT.

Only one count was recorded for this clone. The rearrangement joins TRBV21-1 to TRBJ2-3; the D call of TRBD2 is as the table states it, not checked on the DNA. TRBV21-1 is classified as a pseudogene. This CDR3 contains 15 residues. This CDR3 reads CASRHLAGVADTQYF. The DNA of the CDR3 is TGTGCCAGCCGTCATCTAGCGGGGGTCGCAGATACGCAGTATTTT.

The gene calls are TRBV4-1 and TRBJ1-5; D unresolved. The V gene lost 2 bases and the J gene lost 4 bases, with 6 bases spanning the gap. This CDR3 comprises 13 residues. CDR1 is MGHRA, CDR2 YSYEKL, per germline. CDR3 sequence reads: CASSQTENQPQHF. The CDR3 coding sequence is TGCGCCAGCAGCCAAACAGAGAATCAGCCCCAGCATTTT.

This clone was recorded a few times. The CDR3 sequence is CASSLGGTGETQYF. CDR3 DNA sequence: TGTGCCAGCAGTCTTGGGGGGACGGGAGAGACCCAGTACTTC. The chain couples TRBV13 to TRBJ2-5, with D possibly matching TRBD2 (6 bases). Germline CDR1 and CDR2: PRHDT and FYEKMQ (reference sequence). The CDR3 is made up of 14 amino acids. Deletions cut 6 bases from V and 4 bases from J, with 15 bases between.

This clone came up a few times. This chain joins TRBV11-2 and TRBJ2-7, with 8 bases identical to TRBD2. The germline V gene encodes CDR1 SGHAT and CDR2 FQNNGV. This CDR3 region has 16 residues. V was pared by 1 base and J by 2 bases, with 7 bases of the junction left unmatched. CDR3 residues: CASSLVVAGIPYEQYF. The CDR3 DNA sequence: TGTGCCAGCAGCTTAGTGGTAGCGGGGATCCCCTACGAGCAGTACTTC.

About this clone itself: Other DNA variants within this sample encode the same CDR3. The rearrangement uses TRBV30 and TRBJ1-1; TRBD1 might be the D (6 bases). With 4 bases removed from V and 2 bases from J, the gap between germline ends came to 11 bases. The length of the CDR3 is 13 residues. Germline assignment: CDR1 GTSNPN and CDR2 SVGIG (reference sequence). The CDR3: CAWTGQPNTEAFF. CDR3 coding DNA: TGTGCCTGGACGGGACAACCAAACACTGAAGCTTTCTTT.

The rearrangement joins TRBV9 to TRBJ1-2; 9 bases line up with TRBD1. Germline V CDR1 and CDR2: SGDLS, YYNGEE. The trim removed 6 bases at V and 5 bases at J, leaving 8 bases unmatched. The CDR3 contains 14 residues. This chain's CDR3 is CASTRTGAQYGYTF. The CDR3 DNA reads TGTGCCAGCACTAGGACAGGGGCTCAGTATGGCTACACCTTC.

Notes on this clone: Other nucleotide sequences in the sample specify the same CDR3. Written as DNA, the CDR3 is TGTGCCAGCAGCTTGAGTAGGAACACTGAAGCTTTCTTT. Translation: CASSLSRNTEAFF. This sequence joins TRBV27 and TRBJ1-1; D is unclear. This CDR3 has 13 amino acids. V was cut by 6 bases and J by 1 base, with 9 bases left in between. Germline assignment: CDR1 MNHEY and CDR2 SMNVEV (reference sequence).

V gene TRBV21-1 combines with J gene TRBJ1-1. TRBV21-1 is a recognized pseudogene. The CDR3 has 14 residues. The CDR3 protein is CATTPKRDGTEAFF. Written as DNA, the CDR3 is TGTGCCACCACCCCCAAGAGGGATGGGACTGAAGCTTTCTTT.

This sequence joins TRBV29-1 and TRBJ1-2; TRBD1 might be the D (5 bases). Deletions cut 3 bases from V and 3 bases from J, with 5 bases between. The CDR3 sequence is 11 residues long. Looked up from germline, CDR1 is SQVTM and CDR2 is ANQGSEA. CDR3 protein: CSVDRDYGYTF. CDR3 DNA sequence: TGCAGCGTTGACAGGGACTATGGCTACACCTTC.

The CDR3 region has the DNA TGTGCCAGCAGCGCCGGGACAGGGAGGGCAGCTAATGAAAAACTGTTTTTT. Translated: CASSAGTGRAANEKLFF. The rearrangement links TRBV9 to TRBJ1-4, with 9 bases fitting TRBD1. Germline CDR1 is SGDLS and CDR2 is YYNGEE. V gave up 3 bases and J gave up 3 bases; unmatched junction bases: 9. The CDR3 extends over 17 amino acids.

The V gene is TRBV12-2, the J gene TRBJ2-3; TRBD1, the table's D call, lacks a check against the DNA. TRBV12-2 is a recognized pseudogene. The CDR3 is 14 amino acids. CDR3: CASRLAQGTDTQYF. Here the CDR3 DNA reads TGTGCAAGTCGCTTAGCCCAGGGTACAGATACGCAGTATTTT.

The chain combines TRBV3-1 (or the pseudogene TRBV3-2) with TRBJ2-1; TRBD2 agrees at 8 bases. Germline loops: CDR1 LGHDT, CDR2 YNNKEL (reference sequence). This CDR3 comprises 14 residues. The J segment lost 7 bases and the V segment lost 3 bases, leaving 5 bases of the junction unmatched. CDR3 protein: CASSQGLVENEQFF. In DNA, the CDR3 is TGTGCCAGCAGCCAGGGACTAGTTGAGAATGAGCAGTTCTTC.

CDR3 nucleotides: TGTGCCTGGAGTGTAGTAGGGGGACACTTGAACACTGAAGCTTTCTTT. Its translation is CAWSVVGGHLNTEAFF. The chain uses TRBV30 and TRBJ1-1; D possibly corresponds to TRBD1 (6 bases). Germline V CDR1 and CDR2: GTSNPN, SVGIG (reference sequence). The V gene lost 0 bases and the J gene lost 0 bases, with 14 bases spanning the gap. This CDR3 contains 16 residues.

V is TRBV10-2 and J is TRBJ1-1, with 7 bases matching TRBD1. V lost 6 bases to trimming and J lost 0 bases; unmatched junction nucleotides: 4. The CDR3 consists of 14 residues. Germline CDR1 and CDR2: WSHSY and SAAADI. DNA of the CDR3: TGCGCCAGCAGGGGACAGACCATGAACACTGAAGCTTTCTTT. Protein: CASRGQTMNTEAFF.

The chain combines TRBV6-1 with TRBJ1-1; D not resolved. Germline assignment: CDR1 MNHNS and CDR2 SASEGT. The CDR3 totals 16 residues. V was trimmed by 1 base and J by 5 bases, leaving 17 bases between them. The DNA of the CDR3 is TGTGCCAGCAGTGAAGAGTTAGGTGGGAGAGGGACTGAAGCTTTCTTT. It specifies CASSEELGGRGTEAFF.

CDR3: CASSSYTGELFF. In nucleotides, the CDR3 is TGTGCCAGCAGCTCATACACCGGGGAGCTGTTTTTT. The J gene is TRBJ2-2, the V gene TRBV7-6; D unresolved. There are 12 residues in the CDR3. Trimming pared 4 bases from V and 3 bases from J, leaving 3 bases between. CDR1 and CDR2 from the germline V gene are SGHVS and FNYEAQ.